The table lists the clone carrying this TCR beta chain with a count of one. This specimen belongs to a study of cytomegalovirus exposure and HLA in healthy donors. The CDR3 is 15 amino acids. Germline V lookup: CDR1 MDHEN, CDR2 SYDVKM. V lost 3 bases, J lost 8 bases, and 18 bases lay in between. TCRdb's table, derived via immunoSEQ multiplex PCR, lists solely in-frame clones and lacks some. The table has about 360,000 clones, roughly 90% seen once. This receptor was obtained from a woman between 18 and 30 years old in good health and CMV-seronegative. The genes are TRBV28 and TRBJ2-3; D is possibly TRBD2 (6 bases). Sequenced material: PBMCs. CDR3: CASSFTGDTQFTQYF. CDR3 DNA sequence: TGTGCCAGCAGTTTTACGGGAGATACACAATTTACGCAGTATTTT.